This T cell receptor beta chain was retrieved from a study of blood T cell repertoires in COVID-19. Overall study: Sources were T cells, B-cell-depleted T cells, or PBMCs; the material itself was cDNA or gDNA.

Under the authors' procedure: Amplifying reference gene primers gave estimates of nucleated cell counts. The data were produced by immunoSEQ multiplex PCR, yet TCRdb's version contains in-frame clones alone and is incomplete. D and trimming come from the DNA, and the V and J calls and clone size come from that table. The repertoire includes approximately 210,000 clones, roughly 82% of them detected once, and 9.5% to 15% sits in the top ten. This clone was seen more than once but under ten times. The CDR3 loop spans 13 amino acids. Germline lookup yields CDR1 SGHNT and CDR2 YYREEE (reference sequence). J lost 6 bases, V lost 6 bases, and 6 bases had no gene match.

The chain recombines TRBV5-4 with TRBJ2-7; 10 positions match TRBD2. Sequencing was done on a sample of peripheral blood. This clonotype was sampled from a woman in her forties with acute or convalescent COVID-19. DNA of the CDR3: TGTGCCAGCACCCGAGCGGGAGGGGGCGAGCAGTACTTC. It is translated as CASTRAGGGEQYF.